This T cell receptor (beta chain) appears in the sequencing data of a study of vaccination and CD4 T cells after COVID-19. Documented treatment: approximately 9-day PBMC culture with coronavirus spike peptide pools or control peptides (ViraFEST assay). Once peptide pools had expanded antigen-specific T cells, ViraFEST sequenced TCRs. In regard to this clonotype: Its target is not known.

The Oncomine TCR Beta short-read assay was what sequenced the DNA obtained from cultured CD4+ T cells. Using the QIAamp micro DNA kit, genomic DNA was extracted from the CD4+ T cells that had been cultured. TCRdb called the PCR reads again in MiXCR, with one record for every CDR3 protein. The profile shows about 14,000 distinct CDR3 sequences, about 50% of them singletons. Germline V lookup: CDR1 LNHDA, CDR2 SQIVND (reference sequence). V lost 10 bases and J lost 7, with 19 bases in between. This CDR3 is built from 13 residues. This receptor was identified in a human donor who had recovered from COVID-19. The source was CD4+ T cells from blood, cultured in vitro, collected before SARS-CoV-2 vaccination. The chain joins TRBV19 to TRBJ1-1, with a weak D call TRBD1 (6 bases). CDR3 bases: TGTGCCACCGCCGGGACACCGGGAGGTGAAGCTTTCTTT. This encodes CATAGTPGGEAFF.